This entry lists 12 T cell receptor beta chains sequenced from one sample in a study of control samples from healthy donors and cancer patients. Produced via immunoSEQ multiplex PCR; TCRdb's table is partial and in-frame only. This sample's table reports about 190,000 clones. The sequenced material came from blood. These receptors came from a woman in her 30s in good health.

The chain recombines TRBV7-9 with TRBJ2-3; 9 bases match TRBD1. Per germline, CDR1 SEHNR and CDR2 FQNEAQ (reference sequence). The CDR3 extends over 15 amino acids. V shed 5 bases and J 1 base; nucleotides not matched to a gene: 4. DNA of the CDR3: TGTGCCAGCAGCCTATACAGGGGGCGCACAGATACGCAGTATTTT. The encoded protein is CASSLYRGRTDTQYF.

This chain links TRBV6-5 with TRBJ1-2; 9 bases agree with TRBD1. This CDR3 spans 13 amino acids. The trim removed 6 bases at V and 5 bases at J, leaving 4 bases unmatched. Germline V lookup: CDR1 MNHEY, CDR2 SVGAGI. CDR3 sequence: CASSQDRGYGYTF. The CDR3 nucleotides read TGTGCCAGCAGCCAAGACAGGGGGTATGGCTACACCTTC.

V is TRBV4-1 and J is TRBJ1-1; D possibly corresponds to TRBD1 (6 bases). Trimming pared 6 bases from V and 3 bases from J, leaving 23 bases between. The CDR3 loop spans 17 amino acids. Germline V gene lookup returns CDR1 MGHRA and CDR2 YSYEKL. CDR3 residues: CASSLGDRFRIYTEAFF. The CDR3, as DNA: TGCGCCAGCAGTCTCGGCGACAGGTTCAGAATATACACTGAAGCTTTCTTT.

This chain connects TRBV6-4 to TRBJ1-2, with a tentative D call TRBD1 (5 bases). The germline V and J ends were trimmed by 2 bases and 8 bases, with 15 bases remaining between them. The CDR3 is 14 amino acids. Germline lookup yields CDR1 MRHNA and CDR2 SNTAGT. The CDR3 DNA is TGTGCCAGCAGTGACAGGGGTAAAGGGAGAGGCTACACCTTC. This encodes CASSDRGKGRGYTF.

The J gene is TRBJ1-6, the V gene TRBV28; no clear D. In germline, CDR1 is MDHEN, CDR2 SYDVKM. Between the trimmed V and J ends, which lost 8 bases and 9 bases, there was a span of 11 bases. The CDR3 sequence is 12 residues long. CDR3 in amino acids: CASRRSGSPLHF. The CDR3 region has the DNA TGTGCCAGCCGAAGAAGCGGTTCACCCCTCCACTTT.

The CDR3 sequence: CASSSDSKTYGYTF. CDR3 sequence (DNA): TGTGCCAGCAGTTCGGATAGTAAAACATATGGCTACACCTTC. V is TRBV28 and J is TRBJ1-2; D not resolved. V lost 4 bases, J lost 5 bases, and 14 bases lay in between. The CDR3 spans 14 residues. Germline CDR1 MDHEN, CDR2 SYDVKM.

The chain recombines TRBV7-2 with TRBJ2-7; TRBD1 matches at 9 bases. CDR3 length: 17 amino acids. CDR1 is SGHTA, CDR2 FQGNSA, per germline. Losses at the gene ends were 5 bases for V and 3 bases for J; bases not matched to a gene: 14. CDR3 residues: CASSPSIRDRDYYEQYF. The CDR3 region has the DNA TGTGCCAGCAGCCCCTCAATCCGGGACAGGGATTACTACGAGCAGTACTTC. Looking up the rest from reference TRBV7-2 and TRBJ2-7 gives the full variable domain: GAGVSQSPSNKVTEKGKDVELRCDPISGHTALYWYRQSLGQGLEFLIYFQGNSAPDKSGLPSDRFSAERTGGSVSTLTIQRTQQEDSAVYLCASSPSIRDRDYYEQYFGPGTRLTVT.

The CDR3 sequence: CASSEDRRGWAPLHF. The CDR3 DNA sequence: TGTGCCAGCAGTGAGGATCGAAGGGGCTGGGCACCCCTCCACTTT. The chain couples TRBV6-1 to TRBJ1-6, with a possible D match to TRBD1 (5 bases). V gave up 3 bases and J gave up 11 bases, with 17 bases separating them. There are 15 residues in the CDR3. Germline V CDR1 and CDR2: MNHNS, SASEGT.

This sequence joins TRBV5-1 and TRBJ1-1; TRBD1 matches at 10 bases. This CDR3 contains 15 residues. Germline V gene data show CDR1 as SGHRS and CDR2 as YFSETQ. Trimming cost V 2 bases and J 4 bases; bases outside gene matches: 5. The DNA for the CDR3 is TGCGCCAGCAGCTTATATGGGACAGGGGTCACTGAAGCTTTCTTT. Its protein is CASSLYGTGVTEAFF.

This sequence joins TRBV6-5 and TRBJ1-1; D unclear. Germline CDR1 is MNHEY and CDR2 is SVGAGI. CDR3 length: 13 residues. V lost 9 bases to trimming and J lost 1 base, with 12 bases between them. CDR3 in amino acids: CASRPGRNTEAFF. CDR3 nucleotides: TGTGCCAGTCGTCCCGGCAGGAACACTGAAGCTTTCTTT.

The chain carries TRBV3-1 (or the pseudogene TRBV3-2) and TRBJ1-2, with D unresolved. The CDR3 loop spans 13 amino acids. Germline CDR1 LGHDT, CDR2 YNNKEL (reference sequence). Trimming took off 5 bases at V and 8 bases at J, with 15 bases between the two ends. The CDR3 reads CASSEEVRRGYTF. In nucleotides, the CDR3 is TGTGCCAGCAGCGAGGAGGTGCGTCGCGGCTACACCTTC.

The J gene is TRBJ2-5, the V gene TRBV12-5, with D hard to call. With 0 bases removed from V and 7 bases from J, the gap between germline ends came to 3 bases. The CDR3 has 11 residues. The germline CDR1 and CDR2 sequences are LGHNT and FRNRAP. The DNA for the CDR3 is TGTGCTAGTGGTTTGGTCGGGACCCAGTACTTC. Translated: CASGLVGTQYF.